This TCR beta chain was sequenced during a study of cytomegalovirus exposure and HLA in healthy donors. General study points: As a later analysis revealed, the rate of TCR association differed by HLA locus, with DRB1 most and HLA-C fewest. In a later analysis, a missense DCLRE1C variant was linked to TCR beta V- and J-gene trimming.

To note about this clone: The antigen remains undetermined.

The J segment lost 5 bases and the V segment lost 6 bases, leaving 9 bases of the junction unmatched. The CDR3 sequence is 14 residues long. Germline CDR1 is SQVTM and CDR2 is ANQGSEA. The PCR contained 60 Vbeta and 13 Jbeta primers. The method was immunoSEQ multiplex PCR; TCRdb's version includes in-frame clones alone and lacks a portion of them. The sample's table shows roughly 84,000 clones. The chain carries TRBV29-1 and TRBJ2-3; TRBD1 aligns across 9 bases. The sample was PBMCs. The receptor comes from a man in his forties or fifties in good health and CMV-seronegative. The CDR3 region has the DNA TGCAGCGTCCCACAGGGGGCCGTTGAAGATACGCAGTATTTT. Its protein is CSVPQGAVEDTQYF.